This note documents a single TCR beta chain sequence. The sample originates from a study of blood T cell repertoires in COVID-19. On the study more broadly: Some COVID-19 samples were acute and others convalescent; all came from the United States, Italy and Spain. T cells, B-cell-depleted T cells, or PBMCs provided the cDNA or gDNA that served as material.

Authors' methods: Using reference gene primer amplification, nucleated cell counts were estimated. Libraries were prepared by immunoSEQ multiplex PCR; TCRdb keeps only in-frame clonotypes and omits some of them. V and J calls plus clone size are reproduced from that table; the DNA served to infer D and trimming. The sample holds about 320,000 clones, 70% to 90% seen once. The sequenced material came from peripheral blood. The TCR originated in a human donor in a cohort sampled during active COVID-19.

The CDR3 sequence is CTSSQDLPLTYNEQFF. CDR3 coding DNA: TGCACCAGCAGCCAAGATTTGCCCCTAACGTACAATGAGCAGTTCTTC. The gene calls are TRBV1 and TRBJ2-1; TRBD2 reflects the table's D call only, with no check against the DNA. TRBV1 is noted as a pseudogene. There are 16 residues in the CDR3.